The 29 T cell receptor beta chains in this list originate from one sample, sequenced in a study of CD8 T cells in Susac syndrome. An input of about 0.45 to 1 ug of RNA was subjected to reverse transcription using random hexamers. TCRdb reanalysed the immunoSEQ multiplex PCR reads using MiXCR and keeps one entry per CDR3 protein. The profile shows tens of thousands of distinct CDR3 sequences, about 91% of them singletons. Material: CD8+ T cells from PBMCs. The receptors shown here come from a human donor with multiple sclerosis.

The V and J genes are TRBV10-3 and TRBJ1-2; 9 bases are shared with TRBD1. V gave up 6 bases and J gave up 6 bases; unmatched junction bases: 11. There are 15 residues in the CDR3. Germline CDR1 is ENHRY and CDR2 is SYGVKD. CDR3 region: CAIRAGTGRAHGYTF. CDR3 bases: TGTGCCATCAGAGCCGGGACAGGGAGAGCCCATGGCTACACCTTC.

V usage is TRBV4-1 and J usage is TRBJ2-1; TRBD2 is a possible D gene (6 bases). Germline V gene sequence: CDR1 MGHRA, CDR2 YSYEKL. The CDR3 is 14 amino acids. V was cut by 3 bases and J by 8 bases, with 14 bases left in between. The CDR3 DNA is TGCGCCAGCAGCCAGTTATGGGGACTCGATGAGCAGTTCTTC. This translates into CASSQLWGLDEQFF.

The chain joins TRBV12-3 or TRBV12-4 to TRBJ1-1; TRBD1 matches 10 bases. This CDR3 is built from 12 residues. After removal of 7 bases from V and 7 bases from J, the junction contained 3 bases not matched to a gene. The CDR3 sequence: CASIGQGDEAFF. The DNA for the CDR3 is TGTGCCAGCATCGGACAGGGGGATGAAGCTTTCTTT.

V is TRBV2 and J is TRBJ2-1; a possible D gene is TRBD2 (6 bases). The CDR3 extends over 15 amino acids. The V gene's germline CDR1 is SNHLY and CDR2 FYNNEI. The germline V and J ends were trimmed by 4 bases and 3 bases, with 13 bases remaining between them. The CDR3 nucleotides are TGTGCCAGCAGTGTATGGCGGGGTCGCTACAATGAGCAGTTCTTC. Its protein is CASSVWRGRYNEQFF.

The rearrangement uses TRBV7-9 and TRBJ1-1, with 7 positions matching TRBD1. This CDR3 is built from 15 residues. Germline loops: CDR1 SEHNR, CDR2 FQNEAQ (reference sequence). Losses at the gene ends were 5 bases for V and 8 bases for J; bases not matched to a gene: 14. The DNA for the CDR3 is TGTGCCAGCAGCCTTCATCTCCGGGACAGCGAAGAAGCTTTCTTT. It is translated as CASSLHLRDSEEAFF. Combining the CDR3 with reference TRBV7-9 and TRBJ1-1 gives the whole variable domain DTGVSQNPRHKITKRGQNVTFRCDPISEHNRLYWYRQTLGQGPEFLTYFQNEAQLEKSRLLSDRFSAERPKGSFSTLEIQRTEQGDSAMYLCASSLHLRDSEEAFFGQGTRLTVV.

The chain is built from TRBV7-9 and TRBJ2-5, with a tentative D call TRBD2 (6 bases). V lost 4 bases and J 1 base, leaving 13 bases between the germline ends. From germline, CDR1 is SEHNR and CDR2 FQNEAQ (reference sequence). This CDR3 spans 15 amino acids. DNA of the CDR3: TGTGCCAGCAGCTCCCCGGGACTGACCCAAGAGACCCAGTACTTC. It encodes CASSSPGLTQETQYF.

CDR3 protein: CASSPFDRNTGELFF. CDR3 DNA: TGTGCCAGCAGCCCTTTTGACCGGAACACCGGGGAGCTGTTTTTT. V and J are TRBV7-8 and TRBJ2-2; D unclear. Germline V gene data show CDR1 as SGHVS and CDR2 as FQNEAQ. V shed 5 bases and J shed 1 base, with 11 bases lying between them. The CDR3 loop spans 15 amino acids.

The CDR3 region is CASSRTHEQYF. CDR3 coding DNA: TGTGCCAGCAGCCGGACCCACGAGCAGTACTTC. V and J are TRBV6-2 or TRBV6-3 and TRBJ2-7, with D hard to call. Trimming pared 6 bases from V and 5 bases from J, leaving 8 bases between. This CDR3 is 11 amino acids long. Germline-derived CDR1 and CDR2 are MNHEY and SVGEGT.

This clonotype has a handful of counts. This chain connects TRBV5-4 to TRBJ2-5; 11 nucleotides line up with TRBD2. V shed 4 bases and J 3 bases; nucleotides not matched to a gene: 2. The V gene's germline CDR1 is SGHNT and CDR2 YYREEE (reference sequence). This CDR3 contains 14 residues. The CDR3 loop reads CASSPGLAEETQYF. The CDR3 bases are TGTGCCAGCAGCCCGGGACTAGCGGAAGAGACCCAGTACTTC.

This chain connects TRBV5-8 to TRBJ1-2, with D possibly being TRBD1 (5 bases). The CDR3 is 11 amino acids. The germline gives CDR1 SGHTS, CDR2 YDEGEE. The V end was cut by 6 bases, the J end by 8 bases, with 11 bases between. CDR3 sequence: CASITKGGYTF. CDR3 nucleotides: TGTGCCAGCATCACAAAGGGGGGCTACACCTTC.

J is TRBJ2-5 and V is TRBV11-2; TRBD1 aligns across 9 bases. CDR3 length: 18 residues. Germline CDR1 reads SGHAT; CDR2 reads FQNNGV. V shed 0 bases, J shed 1 base, and the junction held 9 bases outside the gene matches. CDR3 protein: CASSLDWTGDSAQETQYF. The CDR3 DNA sequence: TGTGCCAGCAGCTTAGATTGGACAGGGGACTCGGCCCAAGAGACCCAGTACTTC.

The chain employs TRBV12-3 or TRBV12-4 and TRBJ2-7; tentatively, D is TRBD1 or TRBD2 (5 bases each). The V and J ends lost 5 bases and 2 bases respectively, with 7 bases between them. There are 12 residues in the CDR3. In nucleotides, the CDR3 is TGTGCCAGCAGTCGGGGCCCCTACGAGCAGTACTTC. Its translation is CASSRGPYEQYF.

The chain is built from TRBV30 and TRBJ1-1; the D is unclear. Germline V gives CDR1 GTSNPN, CDR2 SVGIG (reference sequence). The CDR3 runs to 13 residues. Trimming pared 4 bases from V and 1 base from J, leaving 10 bases between. DNA of the CDR3: TGTGCCTGGACCCTTACACAGAACACTGAAGCTTTCTTT. Its translation: CAWTLTQNTEAFF.

Only a few counts were recorded for this clonotype. The V and J genes are TRBV4-3 and TRBJ2-2, with 7 positions matching TRBD1. Unmatched junction bases numbered 6, after V lost 2 bases and J lost 6 bases. The CDR3 has 15 amino acids. From germline, CDR1 is LGHNA and CDR2 YSLEER. The CDR3 is CASSQSQGKAGELFF. In DNA, the CDR3 is TGCGCCAGCAGCCAATCACAGGGGAAAGCCGGGGAGCTGTTTTTT.

V and J are TRBV6-5 and TRBJ2-2; no definite D call. Trimming took off 4 bases at V and 6 bases at J, with 6 bases between the two ends. The germline gives CDR1 MNHEY, CDR2 SVGAGI. The CDR3 has 12 residues. This CDR3 is CASSFRSGELFF. The DNA of the CDR3 is TGTGCCAGCAGTTTTCGGTCCGGGGAGCTGTTTTTT.

The chain has TRBV9 and TRBJ1-1; the D gene is possibly TRBD1 (6 bases). The CDR3 is made up of 17 amino acids. Trimming removed 0 bases at V and 4 bases at J, with 19 bases between. Germline V gene data show CDR1 as SGDLS and CDR2 as YYNGEE. CDR3 in amino acids: CASSVARGPLPTTEAFF. DNA of the CDR3: TGTGCCAGCAGCGTAGCTCGGGGGCCTCTCCCCACCACTGAAGCTTTCTTT.

The rearrangement links TRBV5-1 to TRBJ2-2; D not resolved. The CDR3 is 17 amino acids. Germline V CDR1 and CDR2: SGHRS, YFSETQ. V was shortened by 0 bases and J by 0 bases, with 12 bases between the two germline ends. The CDR3 DNA reads TGCGCCAGCAGCTTGGCCGTTAAAGCGACGAACACCGGGGAGCTGTTTTTT. Its protein product is CASSLAVKATNTGELFF. The full variable domain, completed using reference TRBV5-1 and TRBJ2-2, is KAGVTQTPRYLIKTRGQQVTLSCSPISGHRSVSWYQQTPGQGLQFLFEYFSETQRNKGNFPGRFSGRQFSNSRSEMNVSTLELGDSALYLCASSLAVKATNTGELFFGEGSRLTVL.

Turning to this clonotype: At one end, the junction sequence differs from germline, possibly due to a read error. The rearrangement joins TRBV30 to TRBJ1-2; 12 bases line up with TRBD1. CDR1 and CDR2 (germline): GTSNPN, SVGIG (reference sequence). There are 14 residues in the CDR3. The CDR3 spells CAWSVLGDRGQNAF. Here the CDR3 DNA reads TGTGCCTGGAGTGTACTCGGGGACAGGGGGCAAAACGCCTTC.

CDR3 DNA: TGTGCCAGCAGTCGAGGACGGGGCGTAAGGCAGCCCCAGCATTTT. Protein product: CASSRGRGVRQPQHF. V and J are TRBV2 and TRBJ1-5, with D perhaps TRBD1 (5 bases). The germline V and J ends were trimmed by 5 bases and 7 bases, with 18 bases remaining between them. The germline CDR1 and CDR2 sequences are SNHLY and FYNNEI. The CDR3 length is 15 residues.

The gene calls are TRBV2 and TRBJ2-7, with 10 bases aligning to TRBD1. Germline trimming cut 4 bases from V and 4 bases from J; bases unmatched to any gene: 1. CDR1 SNHLY and CDR2 FYNNEI come from the germline V gene. This CDR3 is built from 13 residues. CDR3 coding DNA: TGTGCCAGCAGTGTGGGACAGGGGTACGAGCAGTACTTC. Translated, it gives CASSVGQGYEQYF.

The rearrangement uses TRBV12-3 or TRBV12-4 and TRBJ2-7; TRBD1 or TRBD2 may be the D gene (5 bases each). This CDR3 region has 15 residues. Between the trimmed V and J ends, which lost 5 bases and 5 bases, there was a span of 19 bases. CDR3 nucleotides: TGTGCCAGCAGTGCTGGGACCGAACTTTTAGACGAGCAGTACTTC. It codes for CASSAGTELLDEQYF.

The chain couples TRBV2 to TRBJ2-7; 8 bases are shared with TRBD1. The V and J ends lost 8 bases and 3 bases, in that order; junction bases with no gene match: 3. CDR1 is SNHLY and CDR2 is FYNNEI in the germline V gene. The CDR3 length is 12 residues. The CDR3 region is CASGGTGYEQYF. The CDR3 coding sequence is TGTGCCAGCGGCGGGACAGGCTACGAGCAGTACTTC. The full variable domain, rest sourced from reference TRBV2 and TRBJ2-7, is EPEVTQTPSHQVTQMGQEVILRCVPISNHLYFYWYRQILGQKVEFLVSFYNNEISEKSEIFDDQFSVERPDGSNFTLKIRSTKLEDSAMYFCASGGTGYEQYFGPGTRLTVT.

This chain links TRBV13 with TRBJ2-2; a possible D gene is TRBD2 (6 bases). CDR1 is PRHDT, CDR2 FYEKMQ, per germline (reference sequence). Deletions cut 1 base from V and 2 bases from J, with 8 bases between. CDR3 length equals 15 residues. CDR3 coding DNA: TGTGCCAGCAGCTTAGTAGGACTAAACACCGGGGAGCTGTTTTTT. Translating gives CASSLVGLNTGELFF.

CDR3 sequence reads: CASSKGTGNQPQHF. In DNA, the CDR3 is TGCGCCAGCAGCAAAGGTACAGGGAATCAGCCCCAGCATTTT. The V and J genes are TRBV5-1 and TRBJ1-5, with D tentatively TRBD1 (6 bases). The germline gives CDR1 SGHRS, CDR2 YFSETQ. The germline V and J ends were trimmed by 4 bases and 4 bases, with 12 bases remaining between them. The CDR3 is made up of 14 amino acids.

This rearrangement joins TRBV5-1 to TRBJ2-1; TRBD1 aligns across 9 bases. The trim removed 1 base at V and 4 bases at J, leaving 6 bases unmatched. Germline V gene data show CDR1 as SGHRS and CDR2 as YFSETQ. The CDR3 covers 16 residues. CDR3 in amino acids: CASSLTGQGPYNEQFF. For the CDR3, the DNA is TGCGCCAGCAGCTTGACGGGACAGGGACCGTACAATGAGCAGTTCTTC.

The CDR3 is CASSDSSYEQYF. The CDR3 DNA sequence: TGTGCCAGCAGTGACTCCTCCTACGAGCAGTACTTC. The chain couples TRBV6-4 to TRBJ2-7; D not resolved. CDR1 MRHNA and CDR2 SNTAGT come from the germline V gene. V was trimmed by 0 bases and J by 0 bases, leaving 0 bases between them. This CDR3 comprises 12 residues.

This clonotype has a single count. The rearrangement links TRBV5-8 to TRBJ1-4; D is uncertain. The V gene lost 3 bases and the J gene lost 4 bases, with 13 bases spanning the gap. The CDR3 contains 15 residues. The V gene's germline CDR1 is SGHTS and CDR2 YDEGEE. This CDR3 reads CASSSDQEINEKLFF. The CDR3 coding sequence is TGTGCCAGCAGCTCGGACCAGGAGATTAATGAAAAACTGTTTTTT.

The CDR3: CASGGGSTEAFF. Here the CDR3 DNA reads TGTGCCAGCGGAGGCGGGTCCACTGAAGCTTTCTTT. The chain recombines TRBV2 with TRBJ1-1; D not resolved. The CDR3 consists of 12 residues. The germline V and J ends were trimmed by 8 bases and 4 bases, with 11 bases remaining between them. Germline V gives CDR1 SNHLY, CDR2 FYNNEI.

The chain links TRBV30 to TRBJ2-2; 13 nucleotides match TRBD2. Germline V gene sequence: CDR1 GTSNPN, CDR2 SVGIG (reference sequence). With 3 bases clipped from V and 5 bases from J, the junction kept 6 bases outside the gene matches. There are 16 residues in the CDR3. Here the CDR3 reads CAWRLGTSGVTGELFF. The CDR3 bases are TGTGCCTGGAGACTGGGGACTAGCGGGGTTACCGGGGAGCTGTTTTTT.